The 3 T cell receptor beta chains reported below all come from one sample, sequenced in a study of cytomegalovirus exposure and HLA in healthy donors. The PCR had 60 Vbeta and 13 Jbeta primers. TCRdb's table, derived via immunoSEQ multiplex PCR, lists solely in-frame clones and lacks some. The sample lists approximately 150,000 clones; over 65% were seen once. The sample taken for sequencing was PBMCs. Source of these receptors: a young man in good health and CMV-seropositive.

This rearrangement joins TRBV5-1 to TRBJ1-6; no firm D call. Germline V CDR1 and CDR2: SGHRS, YFSETQ. CDR3 size: 15 residues. Trimming removed 0 bases at V and 10 bases at J, with 14 bases between. CDR3 sequence (DNA): TGCGCCAGCAGCTTGGAAGAGGCCGAACGGTCACCCCTCCACTTT. This gives the protein CASSLEEAERSPLHF.

The gene calls are TRBV13 and TRBJ1-1; tentative D call: TRBD1 (5 bases). The CDR3 covers 13 residues. Germline CDR1 PRHDT, CDR2 FYEKMQ (reference sequence). V was trimmed by 2 bases and J by 8 bases, leaving 12 bases between them. CDR3 loop: CASSLRAGREAFF. DNA of the CDR3: TGTGCCAGCAGCTTAAGGGCAGGGCGAGAAGCTTTCTTT.

There are a few counts of this clone. The chain combines TRBV18 with TRBJ1-1; 7 bases map to TRBD1. CDR3 size: 15 residues. CDR1 is KGHSH and CDR2 is LQKENI in the germline V gene. J was trimmed by 0 bases and V by 1 base; bases with no gene match: 2. Here the CDR3 DNA reads TGTGCCAGCTCACCACGGGACAGTTTGAACACTGAAGCTTTCTTT. This sequence encodes CASSPRDSLNTEAFF. Drawing the rest from reference TRBV18 and TRBJ1-1, the complete variable domain is NAGVMQNPRHLVRRRGQEARLRCSPMKGHSHVYWYRQLPEEGLKFMVYLQKENIIDESGMPKERFSAEFPKEGPSILRIQQVVRGDSAAYFCASSPRDSLNTEAFFGQGTRLTVV.